This T cell receptor (beta chain) was profiled in a study of metastatic and nonmetastatic thyroid tumors. All patients were untreated before thyroid surgery. In the original analysis: A papillary thyroid cancer distant-metastasis classifier was built from CDR3 differences across clinicopathological groups. Via MiXCR, TCRdb re-called the PCR reads. It is TCRdb's table, rather than the study itself, that gives the V and J calls and clone size. The sample holds 25,000 or so clones, approximately 24% seen once. This clone is judged medium-sized. The material sequenced was blood. The receptor was isolated from a female donor with papillary thyroid cancer or a benign thyroid nodule (not recorded which). Some clones in this sample may be carry-over from other donors' samples.

The CDR3 DNA sequence: TGTGCCAGCAGTTTAAAAGAAGGTTCCTACGAGCAGTACTTC. This gives the protein CASSLKEGSYEQYF. V and J are TRBV12-3 or TRBV12-4 and TRBJ2-7; D gene uncertain. Trimming shortened V by 2 bases and J by 1 base, and 9 bases separated the two germline ends. The CDR3 is made up of 14 amino acids.